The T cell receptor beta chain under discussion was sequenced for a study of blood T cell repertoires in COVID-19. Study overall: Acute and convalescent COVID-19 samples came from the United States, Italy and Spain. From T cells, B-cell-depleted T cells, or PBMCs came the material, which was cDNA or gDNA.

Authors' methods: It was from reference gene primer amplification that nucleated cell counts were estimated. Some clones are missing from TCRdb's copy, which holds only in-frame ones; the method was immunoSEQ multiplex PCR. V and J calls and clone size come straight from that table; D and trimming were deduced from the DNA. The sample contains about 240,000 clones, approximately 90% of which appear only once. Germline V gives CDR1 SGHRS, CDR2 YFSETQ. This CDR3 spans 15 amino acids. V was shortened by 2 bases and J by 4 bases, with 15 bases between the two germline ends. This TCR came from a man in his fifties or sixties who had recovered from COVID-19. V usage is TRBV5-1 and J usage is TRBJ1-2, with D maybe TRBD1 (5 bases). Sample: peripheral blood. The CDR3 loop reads CASSFHPDTPYGYTF. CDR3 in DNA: TGCGCCAGCAGCTTCCACCCGGACACCCCCTATGGCTACACCTTC.